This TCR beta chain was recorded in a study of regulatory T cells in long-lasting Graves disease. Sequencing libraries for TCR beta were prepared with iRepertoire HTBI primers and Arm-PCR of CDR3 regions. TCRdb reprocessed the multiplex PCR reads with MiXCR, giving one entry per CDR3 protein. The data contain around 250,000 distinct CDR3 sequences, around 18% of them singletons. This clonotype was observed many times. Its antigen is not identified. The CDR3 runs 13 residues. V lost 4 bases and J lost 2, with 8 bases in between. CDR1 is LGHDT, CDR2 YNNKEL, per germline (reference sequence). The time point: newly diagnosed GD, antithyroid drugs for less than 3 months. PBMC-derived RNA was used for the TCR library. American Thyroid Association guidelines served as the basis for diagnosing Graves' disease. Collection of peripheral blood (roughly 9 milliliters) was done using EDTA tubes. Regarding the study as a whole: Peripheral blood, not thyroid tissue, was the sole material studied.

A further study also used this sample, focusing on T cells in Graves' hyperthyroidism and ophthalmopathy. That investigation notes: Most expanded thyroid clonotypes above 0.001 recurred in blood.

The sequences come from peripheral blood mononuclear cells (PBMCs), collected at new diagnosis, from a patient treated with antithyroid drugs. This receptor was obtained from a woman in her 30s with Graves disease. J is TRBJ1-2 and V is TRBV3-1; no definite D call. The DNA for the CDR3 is TGTGCCAGCAGCCCGCAAGCGAACTATGGCTACACCTTC. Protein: CASSPQANYGYTF.